This TCR beta chain was observed in a study of blood T cell repertoires in COVID-19. Looking at the study overall: Sources were T cells, B-cell-depleted T cells, or PBMCs; the material itself was cDNA or gDNA.

Trimming cost V 3 bases and J 3 bases, with 25 bases left between them. CDR3 length: 18 residues. Libraries were prepared by immunoSEQ multiplex PCR; TCRdb keeps only in-frame clonotypes and omits some of them. The table has about 220,000 clones, around 86% seen once. The chain joins TRBV5-7 to TRBJ2-7; maybe TRBD2 (6 bases). TRBV5-7 is an ORF for which the function is uncertain. The clonotype comes from a woman aged 25-40 years who had recovered from COVID-19. The sequencing sample was made of peripheral blood. The CDR3 spells CASSWGSAGGILLYEQYF. In DNA, the CDR3 is TGTGCCAGCAGCTGGGGGTCAGCGGGCGGCATCCTACTCTACGAGCAGTACTTC.